This T cell receptor (beta chain) was captured by sequencing in a study of shared clonotypes between healthy human individuals (dated by TCRdb to the early 2020s). In the study overall: Three men and two women, aged 18 to 49 years, made up the cohort. For each donor, CD4 naive and CD4 memory were each given three plates, CD8 naive was given two plates, and CD8 memory was given one plate. To estimate repertoire size and how much clonotypes are shared between individuals, the study performed deep sequencing of blood TCR repertoires from a handful of healthy adults. To increase sequencing depth and limit assay-specific biases, different laboratories used diverse techniques to prepare libraries and sequence TCR repertoires. Each donor's leukapheresis produced roughly between roughly 0.85 and 9.5 billion PBMCs. Results the study describes overall, beyond this receptor: Sampling was limited to blood, and TCR repertoires in tissue likely differ from TCR repertoires in blood. Pairwise subsampling led to the expectation that sequencing depth would affect the degree of clonotype sharing among donors. Even with the large sequencing depth, rarefaction of the sorted-subset datasets indicated that sequencing was incomplete. When a handful of donors were compared, the shared fraction of clonotypes was about 5% for naive CD4, about 4% for naive CD8, more than 2% for memory CD4, and roughly 0.43% for memory CD8. Naive subsets generally had larger estimated clonotype richness than memory subsets. Because the study included a small number of donors, the genetic and exposure-history diversity represented was limited. Clonotypes shared by all four sorted-subset donors showed higher generation probabilities than non-shared clonotypes.

Details on this clone: Its antigen has not been determined. There are no base qualities to consult, and no much larger clone falls within one base.

V is clipped by 2 bases and J by 5 bases, and the sequence between their germline boundaries is 10 bases long. The CDR3 runs 15 amino acids, cysteine and phenylalanine included. Of all the DNA, just the CDR3 is kept, 45 bases in frame from base 1. CDR1 and CDR2, per the germline V gene, are MNHEY and SVGAGI. Using the deep immunoSEQ assay, multiplex PCR amplified TCR CDR3 regions from genomic DNA. For each cell subset, the extracted genomic DNA was distributed evenly across all wells of several immunoSEQ 96-well plates, and each plate served as one replicate. Each replicate PCR for sorted subsets received roughly 0.2 ug genomic DNA, equal to around 32,000 T cell genomes. The purified libraries were quantified using a Qubit 3.0 fluorometer, sized with a Bioanalyzer 2100, and then quantified again using the KAPA Library Quantification kit. Each immunoSEQ 96-well plate was sequenced on its own single-read 150-cycle Illumina NextSeq 550 flow cell. In the original analysis: Because the immunoSEQ output held only junctional sequences and lacked quality scores, the filtering could not match the filtering applied to full-length reads. Sequences were annotated with PyIR, a Python wrapper for IgBLAST v1.9, using IMGT germline references to assign V/J genes and CDR3. Reads with weak V/J assignments (E-value above 1e-6), missing CDR3, stop codons, out-of-frame junctions, or ambiguous translated residues were removed. A V3J clonotype was defined by an identical inferred V gene, J gene, and CDR3 amino acid sequence. To compute the percentage overlap between repertoires, the number of shared unique clonotypes was divided by the size of the smaller repertoire. Repertoire richness was assessed with RTK rarefaction, the Chao1 estimator, and Recon v2.1 estimates of unobserved clonotypes. Generation probabilities for all TCRbeta clonotypes obtained by the gDNA method from a few donors were computed using OLGA. The clones in this table, taken by TCRdb from immuneACCESS, are in-frame only. Not every clone is retained; where verified, under half of the shortfall comes from an unresolved V gene, and the cause of the rest is unknown. The V and J calls and clone size come from that table; D and trimming were worked out from the DNA. The sample yields around 2,100,000 clones; 85% to 95% were counted once. The ten largest clones represent 1.2% of the sample.

CD8 naive samples consisted of CD45RO-negative cells that were positively selected for CCR7, yielding a CD45RA+CCR7+ population without TemRA cells. Healthy HIV-negative adults with no recently reported acute infections or vaccinations were included as donors. All donors were Caucasian adults living in Nashville, Tennessee, USA. After blood collection by leukapheresis, PBMCs were isolated using Ficoll-Histopaque density gradient centrifugation and then cryopreserved in the vapor phase of liquid nitrogen. Purity and quantity of every magnetically sorted T cell population were checked by analytical flow cytometry. Genomic DNA was isolated from each sorted fraction and quantified by UV absorbance on a Nanodrop 2000c.

The material sequenced was naive CD8+ T cells sorted from blood. According to the study, the label for this sample's cell subset or site signals: CD45RA+CCR7+. The TCR was taken from a man between 18 and 29 years old in good health. Recombination joined TRBV6-5 with TRBJ1-6, with a tentative D gene TRBD1 over 5 matching bases. The CDR3 region reads CASSYRGWNNSPLHF. The DNA sequence is given as TGTGCCAGCAGTTACAGGGGTTGGAATAATTCACCCCTCCACTTT.